Sequencing of this TCR beta chain was carried out in a study of blood T cell repertoires in COVID-19 (dated by TCRdb to 2020 to 2021). Regarding the study in general: Samples from collaborators originated in the United States, Italy and Spain and spanned both the acute and convalescent phases of COVID-19. The prospective study material was composed of cDNA or gDNA derived from T cells, B-cell-depleted T cells, or PBMCs. The dataset comprised deeply sampled blood TCRbeta repertoires from subjects exposed to, actively infected with, or recovered from COVID-19. The repertoires were released in a freely available public database meant as a resource for research on the immune response to SARS-CoV-2. Samples were obtained from the ongoing ImmuneRACE study (first 160 participants) and from over 1,000 subjects provided by 6 global collaborators. The sample metadata nearly always contained a de-identified subject ID, COVID-19 status, age in years and sex. Where HLA class I and class II types were available, the types were taken from metadata supplied by the sample provider, not from assay-based typing. What the study reported, not specific to this receptor: Clinical and demographic metadata were provided uncurated, with the amount varying by source and participant.

Whole blood was collected in K2EDTA tubes by collaborating institutions according to the institutions' own protocols. For TCRbeta analysis, collaborator samples were shipped as frozen whole blood, as isolated PBMCs, or as DNA extracted from either sample type. TCRbeta CDR3 regions were amplified from genomic DNA by means of the immunoSEQ Assay, a bias-controlled multiplex PCR. On the authors' methods: The number of nucleated cells in each sample was estimated from the amplification of reference gene primers within the assay. To quantify the absolute abundance of each unique TCRbeta CDR3 rearrangement, sequence reads were collapsed and filtered. For each sample, productive Simpson clonality was calculated as the square root of Simpson's diversity index over productive rearrangements. TCRdb holds this immuneACCESS table with in-frame rearrangements only. Some clones are missing; in checked studies, unresolved V genes explain under half, and the rest has no known cause. Clonal size and the V and J genes are those of that table, whereas D and trimming came from the DNA. Across this sample there are 30,000 to 40,000 clones, with around nine tenths seen only once. The ten largest clones capture around 6.5% of the sample.

With respect to this clone: Its antigen is unknown. The record has no base qualities; no much larger clone is one base away.

Taken from cysteine to phenylalanine, the CDR3 has 13 residues. Only the CDR3 region is kept as DNA, spanning 39 bases read in frame from base 1. Trimming leaves V shorter by 5 bases and J shorter by 3 bases, with the junction holding 1 base beyond the gene matches. The sequencing sample was made of peripheral blood. The clonotype was recovered from a human donor in a cohort sampled during active COVID-19. The rearrangement joined TRBV12-3 or TRBV12-4 to TRBJ2-1, with 7 central nucleotides matching TRBD1. The DNA reads TGTGCCAGCAGTCGGGACAGCTACAATGAGCAGTTCTTC. Protein translation: CASSRDSYNEQFF.